Below, 30 T cell receptor beta chains from the same sample are listed, as sequenced in a study of tumor and adjacent non-tumor tissue in lung cancer. Three rounds of nested PCR, following a modified ARM-PCR protocol, produced the TCRbeta library. TCRdb itself ran the multiplex PCR reads through MiXCR, one entry per CDR3 protein. The sample carries 120,000 to 150,000 distinct CDR3 sequences, roughly 70% recorded once. The template was RNA from unsorted bulk tissue. The sample consisted of lung tumor tissue. The receptors were sampled from a man aged 55 to 70 with small cell lung cancer.

A word on this clonotype: Being one base from a much bigger clone, this may be a read error. The V and J genes are TRBV20-1 and TRBJ2-1; 14 positions agree with TRBD2. Trimming at V came to 5 bases and at J to 8 bases, leaving 8 bases not matched to a gene. Germline CDR1 DFQATT, CDR2 SNEGSKA (reference sequence). There are 15 residues in the CDR3. The CDR3 sequence is CSASRLAGGPDEQFF. The CDR3 bases are TGCAGTGCTTCGCGACTAGCGGGAGGGCCAGATGAGCAGTTCTTC.

With respect to this clonotype: A clone one base away is much larger, so this may be a read error. The CDR3 carries no conserved terminal phenylalanine or tryptophan, so it likely arises from a read error. The rearrangement uses TRBV7-8 and TRBJ2-5, with no clear D. V lost 1 base to trimming and J lost 5 bases, with 11 bases between them. Per the germline V gene, CDR1 is SGHVS and CDR2 is FQNEAQ. The CDR3 is made up of 14 amino acids. CDR3 sequence: CASSLGLVRETQYL. The CDR3, as DNA: TGTGCCAGCAGCTTAGGGTTGGTGAGGGAGACCCAGTACTTA.

This clonotype was counted a few times. This chain uses TRBV6-6 with TRBJ2-7; possible D gene TRBD2, 5 bases. Germline CDR1 reads MNHNY; CDR2 reads SVGAGI (reference sequence). There are 14 residues in the CDR3. V was cut by 7 bases and J by 4 bases, with 17 bases left in between. As DNA, the CDR3 is TGTGCCAGCACCGGACTGCCGGTGAGGTACGAGCAGTACTTC. It specifies CASTGLPVRYEQYF.

This chain uses TRBV5-6 with TRBJ2-3; D is perhaps TRBD2 (5 bases). The V end was cut by 10 bases, the J end by 3 bases, with 15 bases between. Looked up from germline, CDR1 is SGHDT and CDR2 is YYEEEE. This CDR3 has 13 amino acids. The CDR3 region has the DNA TGTGCCGGCTCTGTGAGGGAGACAGATACGCAGTATTTT. It is translated as CAGSVRETDTQYF.

A word on this clonotype: The germline gene is not matched at one end of the junction; a read error may be the cause. The V gene is TRBV11-3, the J gene TRBJ1-6, with D possibly TRBD1 on 5 matching bases. CDR3 length equals 20 residues. Looked up from germline, CDR1 is SGHNT and CDR2 is YENEEA. This chain's CDR3 is CASSQHRGRVSTRRNSPLHF. The CDR3 bases are TGCGCCAGCAGCCAGCACCGGGGCAGGGTCTCCACTCGAAGAAATTCACCCCTTCACTTT.

There are many counts of this clonotype. The gene calls are TRBV12-3 or TRBV12-4 and TRBJ1-2; D gene ambiguous. This CDR3 spans 11 amino acids. V dropped 6 bases and J dropped 8 bases, with 10 bases sitting between them. CDR3 sequence reads: CASSNPDGYTF. The CDR3 DNA reads TGTGCCAGCAGCAACCCTGACGGCTACACCTTC.

This sequence joins TRBV5-1 and TRBJ2-3; TRBD1 is a possible D gene (6 bases). CDR1 SGHRS and CDR2 YFSETQ come from the germline V gene. This CDR3 comprises 14 residues. Trimming removed 7 bases from V and 2 bases from J, with 14 bases in between. The CDR3 here is CASGRYRVTDTQYF. CDR3 in DNA: TGCGCCAGCGGCCGGTACAGGGTCACAGATACGCAGTATTTT.

This clonotype was recorded at least ten times. J is TRBJ2-1 and V is TRBV4-2, with TRBD2 matching over 10 bases. V gave up 1 base and J gave up 5 bases; unmatched junction bases: 5. The CDR3 contains 16 residues. Germline V CDR1 and CDR2: LGHNA, YNFKEQ. The CDR3 region is CASSQGLAGTDNEQFF. Written as DNA, the CDR3 is TGTGCCAGCAGCCAAGGACTAGCGGGCACCGACAATGAGCAGTTCTTC.

This clonotype was seen ten or more times. The chain uses TRBV29-1 and TRBJ2-5; D gene uncertain. V lost 8 bases to trimming and J lost 0 bases, with 10 bases between them. CDR3 length: 12 residues. The germline V gene encodes CDR1 SQVTM and CDR2 ANQGSEA. The CDR3 DNA is TGCAGCACCATTGGACACCAAGAGACCCAGTACTTC. Its protein is CSTIGHQETQYF.

Turning to this clonotype: At one of its ends the junction is not consistent with the germline gene, which may arise from a read error. This rearrangement joins TRBV11-2 to TRBJ2-5, with TRBD2 as a possible D gene (6 bases). CDR3 length: 15 amino acids. Germline V CDR1 and CDR2: SGHAT, FQNNGV. The CDR3 bases are TGTGCAAGCAGCCCCCGTGTCGGGAGCAGGGAGACCCAGTACTTC. Amino acids: CASSPRVGSRETQYF.

Worth noting for this clonotype: The conserved final phenylalanine or tryptophan is absent from the CDR3, which likely points to a read error. The CDR3 DNA is TGTACCAGCAGCCCTGCGTGGGCCTACAATGAGCAGTTCTGC. It translates to CTSSPAWAYNEQFC. The chain is built from TRBV11-2 and TRBJ2-1; D unresolved. Germline V lookup: CDR1 SGHAT, CDR2 FQNNGV. The CDR3 spans 14 residues.

The rearrangement links TRBV29-1 to TRBJ2-7; 8 bases map to TRBD2. Germline V gives CDR1 SQVTM, CDR2 ANQGSEA. The CDR3 consists of 13 residues. V gave up 8 bases and J gave up 3 bases; unmatched junction bases: 9. The CDR3: CSIIAGIHYEQYF. In nucleotides, the CDR3 is TGCAGCATAATAGCGGGAATCCACTACGAGCAGTACTTC.

The sample holds a few counts of this clonotype. J is TRBJ2-1 and V is TRBV6-5; 8 nucleotides line up with TRBD2. There are 15 residues in the CDR3. Losses at the gene ends were 10 bases for V and 2 bases for J; bases not matched to a gene: 10. CDR1 and CDR2 from the germline V gene are MNHEY and SVGAGI. The CDR3 here is CATALGLDPYNEQFF. CDR3 bases: TGTGCCACCGCCCTGGGACTAGACCCCTACAATGAGCAGTTCTTC.

For this clonotype: This clone may be a read error of a much larger clone one base away. The CDR3 coding sequence is TGCAGTGCGAGAGCTAGCGGGAGGAGCACAGATACGCAGTATTTT. Amino acid sequence: CSARASGRSTDTQYF. The genes are TRBV20-1 and TRBJ2-3; the match to TRBD2 covers 11 bases. CDR3 size: 15 residues. Germline V lookup: CDR1 DFQATT, CDR2 SNEGSKA (reference sequence).

Remarks on this clonotype: At one end the junction does not follow the germline gene, possibly because of a read error. The V gene is TRBV11-2, the J gene TRBJ1-2; the D gene is possibly TRBD1 (6 bases). Germline CDR1 SGHAT, CDR2 FQNNGV. CDR3 size: 15 residues. The CDR3, as DNA: TGTGCCAGCAGTCCCATACGGGGGGCAAACTATGACTACACCTTC. Its protein is CASSPIRGANYDYTF. The variable domain in full, completed from reference TRBV11-2 and TRBJ1-2, reads EAGVAQSPRYKIIEKRQSVAFWCNPISGHATLYWYQQILGQGPKLLIQFQNNGVVDDSQLPKDRFSAERLKGVDSTLKIQPAKLEDSAVYLCASSPIRGANYDYTFGSGTRLTVV.

Concerning this clonotype: Compared with germline, one end of the junction differs, possibly owing to a read error. This chain connects TRBV20-1 to TRBJ1-6; D ambiguous. Germline V CDR1 and CDR2: DFQATT, SNEGSKA (reference sequence). The length of the CDR3 is 14 residues. The CDR3 sequence is CNAQSSGYDSPLHF. The CDR3 region has the DNA TGCAATGCTCAAAGCAGTGGGTATGATTCACCCCTCCACTTT.

Notes on this clonotype: Likely a read error: the CDR3 ends without its conserved phenylalanine or tryptophan. V gene TRBV12-3 or TRBV12-4 combines with J gene TRBJ1-2, with 8 positions matching TRBD1. The CDR3 extends over 15 amino acids. CDR3 protein: CAISSHQGANYGYTS. The CDR3 region has the DNA TGTGCCATCAGTTCGCACCAGGGGGCAAACTATGGCTACACCTCC.

A note on this clonotype: No conserved phenylalanine or tryptophan is present at the end of the CDR3, so a read error is the likely explanation. This chain uses TRBV28 with TRBJ2-3, with 8 bases identical to TRBD1. CDR3 length: 15 residues. The V gene end was trimmed by 6 bases and the J gene end by 2 bases; junction bases not matched to a gene: 7. From germline, CDR1 is MDHEN and CDR2 SYDVKM. The CDR3 here is CASRAGQGPTDTQYL. CDR3 DNA: TGTGCCAGCAGAGCCGGACAGGGACCCACAGATACGCAGTATCTT.

The V gene is TRBV20-1, the J gene TRBJ2-3; TRBD1 matches 8 bases. The germline gives CDR1 DFQATT, CDR2 SNEGSKA (reference sequence). V lost 4 bases, J lost 3 bases, and 9 bases stayed unmatched. The CDR3 consists of 15 residues. CDR3 residues: CSAIRITGGTDTQYF. CDR3 DNA: TGCAGTGCTATCCGGATTACAGGGGGGACAGATACGCAGTATTTT.

This chain connects TRBV2 to TRBJ2-1; no definite D call. The CDR3 has 11 residues. V was trimmed by 5 bases and J by 6 bases, leaving 5 bases between them. Germline values: CDR1 SNHLY, CDR2 FYNNEI. The CDR3 nucleotides read TGTGCCAGCAGTTCATTCAATGAGCAGTTCTTC. Protein: CASSSFNEQFF.

Of note for this clonotype: Since a much larger clone is just one base distant, this may be a read error. The chain is built from TRBV6-5 and TRBJ1-1, with TRBD1 matching over 9 bases. The CDR3 length is 15 residues. The germline gives CDR1 MNHEY, CDR2 SVGAGI. CDR3: CDSSKQGQGGTEAFF. The CDR3 DNA sequence: TGTGACAGCAGTAAACAGGGACAGGGAGGGACTGAAGCTTTCTTT.

V gene TRBV5-1 combines with J gene TRBJ2-3; no definite D call. Germline-derived CDR1 and CDR2 are SGHRS and YFSETQ. Trimming removed 4 bases from V and 5 bases from J, with 14 bases in between. This CDR3 is built from 14 residues. The CDR3 loop is CASSPSGGRDTQYF. DNA for the CDR3: TGCGCCAGCAGCCCTTCGGGTGGTCGAGATACGCAGTATTTT.

This clonotype came up a few times. J is TRBJ2-7 and V is TRBV5-1, with 7 bases fitting TRBD2. There are 16 residues in the CDR3. The germline V gene encodes CDR1 SGHRS and CDR2 YFSETQ. Trimming removed 4 bases from V and 2 bases from J; junction bases left unmatched: 12. The chain's CDR3 is CASSPHRTRGTYEQYF. In DNA, the CDR3 is TGCGCCAGCAGCCCCCACCGGACTAGAGGGACCTACGAGCAGTACTTC. Full variable domain (missing parts from reference TRBV5-1 and TRBJ2-7): KAGVTQTPRYLIKTRGQQVTLSCSPISGHRSVSWYQQTPGQGLQFLFEYFSETQRNKGNFPGRFSGRQFSNSRSEMNVSTLELGDSALYLCASSPHRTRGTYEQYFGPGTRLTVT.

Note on this clonotype: This may be a read error, as it is one base from a much larger clone. The chain carries TRBV5-6 and TRBJ1-1; no reliable D call. Germline V gene data show CDR1 as SGHDT and CDR2 as YYEEEE. The CDR3 extends over 13 amino acids. V was trimmed by 0 bases and J by 7 bases, leaving 10 bases between them. The CDR3 nucleotides are TGTGCCAGCAGCTTGGATGTCGGCAATGAAGCTTTCTTT. This sequence encodes CASSLDVGNEAFF.

This clonotype has just a few counts. The V and J genes are TRBV20-1 and TRBJ1-6; D ambiguous. The germline gives CDR1 DFQATT, CDR2 SNEGSKA (reference sequence). This CDR3 region has 14 residues. Trimming shortened V by 0 bases and J by 6 bases, and 9 bases separated the two germline ends. The chain's CDR3 is CSARDWTINSPLHF. Written as DNA, the CDR3 is TGCAGTGCTAGAGACTGGACGATTAATTCACCCCTCCACTTT.

The V and J genes are TRBV29-1 and TRBJ2-1; D is possibly TRBD1 (6 bases). The CDR3 covers 13 residues. Germline lookup yields CDR1 SQVTM and CDR2 ANQGSEA. V dropped 7 bases and J dropped 13 bases, with 23 bases sitting between them. The CDR3 nucleotides read TGCAGCGGCCTGACAGGCGCGAGGGAGACCCAGTTCTTC. The encoded protein is CSGLTGARETQFF.

With regard to this clonotype: One junction end disagrees with the germline gene, perhaps due to a read error. The chain uses TRBV29-1 and TRBJ1-2; D is uncertain. CDR3 length: 10 residues. Germline V gene lookup returns CDR1 SQVTM and CDR2 ANQGSEA. In nucleotides, the CDR3 is TGCAGCGTTCTTAGGGTCTGGGTCTACTTC. Protein product: CSVLRVWVYF.

In regard to this clonotype: Germline is not matched at one junction end, which may reflect a read error. V usage is TRBV6-5 and J usage is TRBJ1-2; a possible D gene is TRBD1 (6 bases). Germline V lookup: CDR1 MNHEY, CDR2 SVGAGI. The CDR3 sequence is 13 residues long. The CDR3 sequence is CASSPQGRNGYIF. CDR3 in DNA: TGTGCCAGCAGCCCTCAGGGGCGAAATGGCTACATCTTC.

As for this clonotype: The missing conserved phenylalanine or tryptophan at the end of this CDR3 makes a read error likely. The chain links TRBV11-2 to TRBJ1-1; no definite D call. The ends were cut back, 2 bases at V and 4 bases at J, with 5 bases in the middle. Germline loops: CDR1 SGHAT, CDR2 FQNNGV. CDR3 length: 12 residues. Here the CDR3 DNA reads TGTGCCAGCAGCTTATATAGCACTGAAGCTTTCTCT. Encoded protein: CASSLYSTEAFS.

On this clonotype: A much larger clone lies one base from this, so it may be a read error. The V call is TRBV28, the J call TRBJ1-2, with unresolved D. CDR1 MDHEN and CDR2 SYDVKM come from the germline V gene. The CDR3 sequence is 11 residues long. CDR3 DNA: TGTGCCAACAGTTCGTTCTATGGCTACACCTTC. It encodes CANSSFYGYTF.